This TCR beta chain was sequenced in a study of human T cells and chemical hapten exposure (dated by TCRdb to about 2021). With regard to the full study: For sensitization, 2% DPC in acetone was applied to a roughly 2 cm by roughly 2 cm area of upper inner arm skin. Blood was sampled from patients pre-sensitization (week 0) and at 2, 6 and about 24 weeks after DPC sensitization. Patch testing was performed on the upper back with Finn chambers containing 0.01% DPC, and the patch tests were scored after 6 days according to International Contact Dermatitis Research Group standards. For TCR sequencing, blood came from 25 to 30 alopecia patients at anywhere from one to four time points (pre-sensitization, 2, 6 and 24 weeks). This study followed changes in the peripheral blood TCR repertoire in vivo during primary and secondary sensitization of alopecia patients to the hapten diphenylcyclopropenone (DPC). Alopecia areata with under or over 50% scalp involvement, alopecia totalis and alopecia universalis were represented in the patient cohort, which was mostly female. Throughout the approximately 26-week study period, patients were also given weekly therapeutic DPC doses on the scalp. Libraries were pooled for sequencing, and variation in per-sample TCR yields was attributed mainly to small differences in library volumes within the pool. Beyond this particular receptor, the publication reports: Compared with pre-sensitization or healthy control sets, expanded TCRs formed significantly more large CDR3 similarity clusters, which is consistent with antigen-driven responses. Patch test score was positively correlated with the number of PT1 expanded TCRs, with significance at thresholds 8, 16 and 32 but not at 4. No change with DPC sensitization was found in the number of TCRs above 1 in 1000 frequency, and no evidence of global repertoire structure alterations was found. After repeated subsampling, changes were observed in the strength of the expansion versus patch-test correlation and in the threshold at which the correlation became significant. All patients had alopecia, a presumed autoimmune disease, so their immune response might differ from that of healthy individuals.

The library was generated by RACE. The data were produced on a NextSeq 500. During library preparation, unique molecular identifiers were attached to individual cDNA molecules so that TCRs could be counted in a quantitative, reproducible way. Both TCR alpha and TCR beta chains were sequenced from each blood RNA sample. Per the authors' processing: The median number of TCRs per sample was 95,638, ranging from roughly 23,224 to 690,600. V, J and CDR3 annotation of the TCR reads was carried out using the Decombinator software suite. To make PS versus PT1 abundance plots, every sample was subsampled to the same number of TCRs (28,000). Expanded TCRs were defined as absent before sensitization and observed at least eight times at the 2-week time point. The public reads were reprocessed in TCRdb via fastp at Q25 and MiXCR, keeping in-frame beta chains. Each entry is one CDR3 protein sequence, shown with its most common DNA and genes. The V and J calls and clone size are TCRdb's, not the authors'. For this sample the table gives over 300,000 distinct CDR3 sequences, of which less than 6.5% were detected only once. Roughly 2.6% of the sample is held by the ten biggest clonotypes.

There are many counts of this clonotype. Its antigen specificity is not known. Base qualities are missing; no much larger clone stands one base away. The CDR3 holds 13 amino acids from the cysteine to the phenylalanine. CDR3 DNA is the only sequence kept; it has 39 bases, read in frame from the first base. From a lookup of the germline V gene (reference sequence), CDR1 and CDR2 are DFQATT and SNEGSKA. V is pruned by 7 bases and J by 8 bases, leaving 7 bases of the junction without a gene match. The sample's time point label is to be understood as: pre-sensitization, week 0. This specimen's treatment or condition label, per the study, means: therapeutic diphenylcyclopropenone sensitization with weekly scalp DPC. At each patch-test visit, blood was drawn before the patch test was applied. To be eligible, patients had to be aged 18 to 70, diagnosed with alopecia and judged suitable for DPC therapy, while pregnant patients were excluded. Total RNA was extracted from unfractionated whole blood that had been collected in Tempus Blood RNA tubes.

The receptor's source is a woman aged 45-65 years with alopecia areata. Some clones in this sample may be carry-over from other donors' samples. The V and J genes are TRBV20-1 and TRBJ2-1, and 11 bases in between align with TRBD2. This sample comprised whole blood, obtained in connection with sensitization to the hapten diphenylcyclopropenone (DPC). The CDR3 region reads CSVLSLAGDEQFF. The DNA is TGCAGTGTCCTTTCACTAGCGGGAGATGAGCAGTTCTTC.